This paragraph covers one TCR beta chain sequence. The sample comes from a study of Ad26.COV2.S vaccination and SARS-CoV-2 variants. For the study at large: Donor was assigned to the Ad26.COV2.S arm of trial COV1001. Ad26.COV2.S was injected intramuscularly once or twice, 56 days apart.

The protocol was immunoSEQ multiplex PCR, while the TCRdb copy is restricted to in-frame clones and leaves out a portion. This table holds hundreds of thousands of clones, about 89% found once. Treatment denoted: around 19 received Ad26.COV2.S at low or high dose, single or two shots; about 5 received placebo; per-sample allocation not given. Each sample was drawn 63 days after the first injection (of vaccine or placebo). V dropped 2 bases and J dropped 2; count of bases not matched to a gene: 6. The CDR3 length is 17 residues. The germline gives CDR1 LGHNA, CDR2 YSLEER. The sequenced sample was peripheral blood, obtained in a trial of Ad26.COV2.S vaccine versus placebo. The chain employs TRBV4-3 and TRBJ2-3, with TRBD2 identical over 11 bases. The receptor was isolated from a person between 18 and 60 years old who received the Ad26.COV2.S COVID-19 vaccine or a placebo. The CDR3, as DNA: TGCGCCAGCAGCCAACTACTAGCGGGGGAATTCACAGATACGCAGTATTTT. Protein product: CASSQLLAGEFTDTQYF.